This section outlines one TCR beta chain sequence together with its context. Its antigen is as yet unknown. This record belongs to a study of Graves' ophthalmopathy and Graves' hyperthyroidism. Overall study results and limits: Most thyroid clonotypes expanded beyond 0.001 frequency were also found in blood.

This CDR3 region has 14 residues. CDR1 SNHLY and CDR2 FYNNEI come from the germline V gene. Trimming shortened V by 2 bases and J by 7 bases, and 14 bases separated the two germline ends. As the template, RNA transcripts were used to amplify TCR beta CDR3 regions. Amplification began with first-round RT-PCR using HTBI primers, then second-round multiplex PCR was performed. A single record per CDR3 protein comes from TCRdb applying MiXCR to the multiplex PCR reads. Of about 740,000 distinct CDR3 sequences listed, 40% are singletons. For donors with ophthalmopathy, the disease showed moderate-to-severe activity, reached CAS ≥3 and NOSPECS ≥4, and had lasted under 3 months.

The chain has TRBV2 and TRBJ1-1; possibly TRBD1 for D (5 bases). Sample: peripheral blood. The origin of this receptor is an adult man with Graves' ophthalmopathy. The CDR3 loop reads CASSETPGLLEAFF. The CDR3 nucleotides read TGTGCCAGCAGTGAAACACCGGGACTTCTTGAAGCTTTCTTT.